Below, 12 T cell receptor beta chains from the same sample are listed, as sequenced in a study of T cell responses to AZD1222 COVID-19 vaccine (dated by TCRdb to the early 2020s). The intended sense of this specimen's time point label: about 28 days (+/-7) after the second vaccine dose. The method behind the library was the immunoSEQ multiplex PCR assay. This immuneACCESS table, as held by TCRdb, lists in-frame sequences with V and J called but not all clones. Of the missing ones, under half trace to an unresolved V gene in checked studies; the others have no known cause. Counted in this sample were over 65,000 clones; around nine tenths of them appeared once. Together, the top ten hold 5.3% of the sample. The sequences come from peripheral blood, collected 28 days after the second AZD1222 dose. The receptors shown here come from an adult who received the AZD1222 COVID-19 vaccine.

In this sample, this clone turned up once. The V gene is TRBV27, the J gene TRBJ1-5; 8 bases map to TRBD1. The CDR3 sequence is 16 residues long. V lost 3 bases and J lost 0; bases outside the gene matches: 4. Germline CDR1 and CDR2: MNHEY and SMNVEV (reference sequence). In DNA, the CDR3 is TGTGCCAGCAGTTTCACAGGGGGAAATAGCAATCAGCCCCAGCATTTT. Its protein is CASSFTGGNSNQPQHF.

The chain couples TRBV29-1 to TRBJ1-2; 8 bases line up with TRBD1. V was clipped by 6 bases and J by 4 bases; unmatched bases: 10. The CDR3 covers 14 residues. Looked up from germline, CDR1 is SQVTM and CDR2 is ANQGSEA. This CDR3 is CSVENRGIIYGYTF. DNA for the CDR3: TGCAGCGTCGAGAACAGGGGGATTATCTATGGCTACACCTTC.

The gene calls are TRBV6-1 and TRBJ2-1; D unclear. The CDR3 extends over 11 amino acids. Germline V gene lookup returns CDR1 MNHNS and CDR2 SASEGT. The V and J ends lost 1 base and 14 bases respectively, with 9 bases between them. The CDR3 bases are TGTGCCAGCAGTGAAGGGGTAACGGAGTTCTTC. It translates to CASSEGVTEFF.

The count of this clone is one. V and J are TRBV4-3 and TRBJ1-4; TRBD1 might be the D (6 bases). The CDR3 totals 17 residues. V shed 0 bases and J shed 4 bases, with 15 bases lying between them. Germline V gene data show CDR1 as LGHNA and CDR2 as YSLEER. For the CDR3, the DNA is TGCGCCAGCAGCCAAGATGGGTCGCAGGGGCGTAATGAAAAACTGTTTTTT. Its protein is CASSQDGSQGRNEKLFF.

The rearrangement joins TRBV2 to TRBJ2-2; tentatively, D is TRBD1 (5 bases). This CDR3 has 15 amino acids. The germline CDR1 and CDR2 sequences are SNHLY and FYNNEI. V lost 7 bases, J lost 2 bases, and 14 bases lay in between. In DNA, the CDR3 is TGTGCCAGCAAGAGGAGACAGTATAACACCGGGGAGCTGTTTTTT. As protein: CASKRRQYNTGELFF.

This chain joins TRBV6-5 and TRBJ1-2; 9 nucleotides line up with TRBD1. Germline V lookup: CDR1 MNHEY, CDR2 SVGAGI. This CDR3 has 15 residues. Trimming at V came to 6 bases and at J to 4 bases, leaving 9 bases not matched to a gene. CDR3 DNA sequence: TGTGCCAGCAGCCTCGAACAGGGGGCGGGCTATGGCTACACCTTC. This codes for CASSLEQGAGYGYTF.

The CDR3 DNA reads TGCGCCAGCAGCCACCGCGGACAGTTTAATGAAAAACTGTTTTTT. Amino acids: CASSHRGQFNEKLFF. V usage is TRBV4-3 and J usage is TRBJ1-4; possibly TRBD1 for D (6 bases). The V end was cut by 3 bases, the J end by 4 bases, with 12 bases between. Germline CDR1 LGHNA, CDR2 YSLEER. The CDR3 has 15 amino acids.

This chain connects TRBV7-2 to TRBJ2-3; 8 positions agree with TRBD1. J lost 6 bases, V lost 4 bases, and 15 bases had no gene match. From germline, CDR1 is SGHTA and CDR2 FQGNSA. This CDR3 spans 17 amino acids. The CDR3 DNA is TGTGCCAGCAGCTGGTCGATCTCAGGGGGCAGAATGGATACGCAGTATTTT. It encodes CASSWSISGGRMDTQYF.

V and J are TRBV11-2 and TRBJ2-2, with unresolved D. From germline, CDR1 is SGHAT and CDR2 FQNNGV. This CDR3 comprises 15 residues. V dropped 5 bases and J dropped 1 base, with 11 bases sitting between them. CDR3: CASSQTTLNTGELFF. DNA for the CDR3: TGTGCCAGCAGCCAAACTACTCTGAACACCGGGGAGCTGTTTTTT.

The genes are TRBV2 and TRBJ2-3; tentatively, D is TRBD2 (5 bases). Trimming removed 2 bases at V and 2 bases at J, with 17 bases between. The CDR3 sequence is 17 residues long. The germline V gene encodes CDR1 SNHLY and CDR2 FYNNEI. The CDR3, as DNA: TGTGCCAGCAGTGAACCCCAAAGAGCGGACCACACAGATACGCAGTATTTT. Translation gives CASSEPQRADHTDTQYF.

J is TRBJ2-2 and V is TRBV7-8; 8 bases fit TRBD2. This CDR3 comprises 15 residues. Germline V CDR1 and CDR2: SGHVS, FQNEAQ. J gave up 7 bases and V 6 bases, and 10 bases lay outside the gene matches. CDR3 nucleotides: TGTGCCAGCAGTGCGGCGGGGGGTCTGGTCGGGGAGCTGTTTTTT. Translating it yields CASSAAGGLVGELFF.

The V gene is TRBV13, the J gene TRBJ1-2, with D unclear. V was trimmed by 5 bases and J by 2 bases, leaving 6 bases between them. CDR1 PRHDT and CDR2 FYEKMQ come from the germline V gene (reference sequence). The CDR3 extends over 12 amino acids. Here the CDR3 DNA reads TGTGCCAGCAGCCCAACAAACTATGGCTACACCTTC. It is translated as CASSPTNYGYTF.